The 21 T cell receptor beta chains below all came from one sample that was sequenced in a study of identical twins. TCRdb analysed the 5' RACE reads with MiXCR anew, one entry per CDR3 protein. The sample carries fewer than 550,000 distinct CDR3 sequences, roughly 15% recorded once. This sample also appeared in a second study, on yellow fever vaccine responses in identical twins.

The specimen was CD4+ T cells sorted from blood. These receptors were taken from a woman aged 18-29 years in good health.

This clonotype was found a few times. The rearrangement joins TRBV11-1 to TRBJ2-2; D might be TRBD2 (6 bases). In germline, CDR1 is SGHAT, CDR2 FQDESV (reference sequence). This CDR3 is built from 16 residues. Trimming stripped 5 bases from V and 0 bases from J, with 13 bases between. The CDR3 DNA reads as TGTGCCAGCAGCGACTTGGGGGGTACGAACACCGGGGAGCTGTTTTTT. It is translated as CASSDLGGTNTGELFF.

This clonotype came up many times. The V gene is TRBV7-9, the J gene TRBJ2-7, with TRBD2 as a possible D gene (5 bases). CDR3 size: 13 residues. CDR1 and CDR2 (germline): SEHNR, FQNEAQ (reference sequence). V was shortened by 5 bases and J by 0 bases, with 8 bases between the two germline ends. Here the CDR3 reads CASSPGLSYEQYF. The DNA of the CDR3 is TGTGCCAGCAGCCCCGGACTCTCCTACGAGCAGTACTTC.

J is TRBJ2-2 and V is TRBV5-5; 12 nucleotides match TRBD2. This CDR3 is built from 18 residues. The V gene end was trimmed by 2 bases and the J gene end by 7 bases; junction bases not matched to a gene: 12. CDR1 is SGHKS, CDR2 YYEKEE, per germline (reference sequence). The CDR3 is CASSFTPTSGGTIGELFF. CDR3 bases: TGTGCCAGCAGCTTTACCCCGACTAGCGGGGGAACAATCGGGGAGCTGTTTTTT. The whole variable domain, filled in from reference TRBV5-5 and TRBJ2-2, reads DAGVTQSPTHLIKTRGQQVTLRCSPISGHKSVSWYQQVLGQGPQFIFQYYEKEERGRGNFPDRFSARQFPNYSSELNVNALLLGDSALYLCASSFTPTSGGTIGELFFGEGSRLTVL.

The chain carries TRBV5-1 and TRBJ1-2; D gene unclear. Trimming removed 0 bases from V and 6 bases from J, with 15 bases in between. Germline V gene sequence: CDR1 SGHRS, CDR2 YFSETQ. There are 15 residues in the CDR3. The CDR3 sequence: CASSLEVGGIDGYTF. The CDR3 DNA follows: TGCGCCAGCAGCTTGGAGGTGGGAGGGATTGATGGCTACACCTTC.

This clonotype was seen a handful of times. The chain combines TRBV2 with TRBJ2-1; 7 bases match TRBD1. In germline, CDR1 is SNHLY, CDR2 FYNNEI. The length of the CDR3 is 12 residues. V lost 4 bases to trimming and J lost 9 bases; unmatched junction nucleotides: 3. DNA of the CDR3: TGTGCCAGCAGTGGTCAGGGGGTTGAGCAGTTCTTC. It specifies CASSGQGVEQFF.

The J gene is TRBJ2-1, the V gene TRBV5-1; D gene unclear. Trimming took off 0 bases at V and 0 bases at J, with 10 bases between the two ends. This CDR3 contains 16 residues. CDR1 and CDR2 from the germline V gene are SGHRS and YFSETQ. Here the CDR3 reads CASSLGGFSSYNEQFF. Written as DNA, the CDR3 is TGCGCCAGCAGCTTGGGAGGCTTCAGCTCCTACAATGAGCAGTTCTTC.

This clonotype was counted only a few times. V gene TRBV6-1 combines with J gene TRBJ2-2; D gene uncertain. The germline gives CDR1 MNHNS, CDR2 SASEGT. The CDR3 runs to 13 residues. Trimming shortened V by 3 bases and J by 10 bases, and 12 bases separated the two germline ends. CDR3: CASSDQPSQELFF. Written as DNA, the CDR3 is TGTGCCAGCAGTGATCAGCCTAGTCAGGAGCTGTTTTTT.

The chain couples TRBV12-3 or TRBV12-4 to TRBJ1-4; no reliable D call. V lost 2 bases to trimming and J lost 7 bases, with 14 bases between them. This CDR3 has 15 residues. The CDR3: CASSLLRSKREKLFF. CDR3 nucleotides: TGTGCCAGCAGTTTATTGAGGAGCAAGCGTGAAAAACTGTTTTTT.

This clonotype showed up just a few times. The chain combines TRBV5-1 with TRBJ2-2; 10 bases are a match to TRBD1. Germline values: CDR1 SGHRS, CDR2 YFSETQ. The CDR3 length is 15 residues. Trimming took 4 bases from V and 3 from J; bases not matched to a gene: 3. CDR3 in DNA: TGCGCCAGCAGCAATGGACAGGGGGACACCGGGGAGCTGTTTTTT. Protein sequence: CASSNGQGDTGELFF. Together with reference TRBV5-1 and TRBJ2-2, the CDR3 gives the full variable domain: KAGVTQTPRYLIKTRGQQVTLSCSPISGHRSVSWYQQTPGQGLQFLFEYFSETQRNKGNFPGRFSGRQFSNSRSEMNVSTLELGDSALYLCASSNGQGDTGELFFGEGSRLTVL.

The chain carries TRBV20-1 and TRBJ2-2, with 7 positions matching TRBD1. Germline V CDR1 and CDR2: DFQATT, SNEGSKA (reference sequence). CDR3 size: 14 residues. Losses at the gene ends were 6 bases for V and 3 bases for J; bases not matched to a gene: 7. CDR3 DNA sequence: TGCAGTGCCCCCGCCGGGACAGACACCGGGGAGCTGTTTTTT. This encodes CSAPAGTDTGELFF.

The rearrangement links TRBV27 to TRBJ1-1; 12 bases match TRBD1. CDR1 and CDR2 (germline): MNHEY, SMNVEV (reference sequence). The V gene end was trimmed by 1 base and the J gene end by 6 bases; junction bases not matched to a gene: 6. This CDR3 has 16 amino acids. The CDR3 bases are TGTGCCAGCAGTTTATACCGGGACAGGGGGCGCCCTGAAGCTTTCTTT. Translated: CASSLYRDRGRPEAFF.

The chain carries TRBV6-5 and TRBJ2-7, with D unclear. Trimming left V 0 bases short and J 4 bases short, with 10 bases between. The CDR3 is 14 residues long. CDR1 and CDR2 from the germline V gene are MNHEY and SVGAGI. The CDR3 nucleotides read TGTGCCAGCAGTTACTCCCGGTGGGGTTACGAGCAGTACTTC. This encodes CASSYSRWGYEQYF.

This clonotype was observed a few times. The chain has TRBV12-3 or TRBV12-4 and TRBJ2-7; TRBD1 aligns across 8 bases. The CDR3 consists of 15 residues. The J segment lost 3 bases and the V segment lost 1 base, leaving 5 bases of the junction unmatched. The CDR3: CASSLGGDRSYEQYV. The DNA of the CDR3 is TGTGCCAGCAGTTTAGGGGGGGACAGGAGCTACGAGCAGTACGTC.

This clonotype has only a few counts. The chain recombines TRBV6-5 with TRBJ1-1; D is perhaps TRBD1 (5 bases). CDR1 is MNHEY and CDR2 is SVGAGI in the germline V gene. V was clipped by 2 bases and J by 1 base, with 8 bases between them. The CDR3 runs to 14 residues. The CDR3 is CASSYRRGNTEAFF. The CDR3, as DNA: TGTGCCAGCAGTTACCGTAGGGGGAACACTGAAGCTTTCTTT.

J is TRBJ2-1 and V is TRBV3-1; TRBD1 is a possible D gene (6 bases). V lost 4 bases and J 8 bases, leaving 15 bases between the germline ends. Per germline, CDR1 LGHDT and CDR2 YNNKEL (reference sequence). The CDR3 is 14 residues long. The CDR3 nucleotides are TGTGCCAGCAGCCTTATCAGGGGTGGCGATGAGCAGTTCTTC. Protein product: CASSLIRGGDEQFF.

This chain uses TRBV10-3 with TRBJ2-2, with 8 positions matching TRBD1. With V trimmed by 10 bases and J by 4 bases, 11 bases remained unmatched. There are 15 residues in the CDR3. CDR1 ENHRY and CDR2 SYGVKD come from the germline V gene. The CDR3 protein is CATRTGPSGTGELFF. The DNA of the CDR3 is TGTGCCACGAGGACAGGGCCCTCTGGCACCGGGGAGCTGTTTTTT.

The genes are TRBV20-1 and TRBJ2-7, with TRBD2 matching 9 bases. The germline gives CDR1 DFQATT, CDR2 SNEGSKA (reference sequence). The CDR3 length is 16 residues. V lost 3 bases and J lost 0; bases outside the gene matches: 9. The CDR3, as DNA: TGCAGTGCTAGCGGTGCTAGCGGGGATAGCTCCTACGAGCAGTACTTC. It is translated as CSASGASGDSSYEQYF.

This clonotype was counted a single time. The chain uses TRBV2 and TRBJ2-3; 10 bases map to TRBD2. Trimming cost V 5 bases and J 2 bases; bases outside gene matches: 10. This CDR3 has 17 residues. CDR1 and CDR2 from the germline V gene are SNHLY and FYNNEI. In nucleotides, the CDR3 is TGTGCCAGCAGTACCCAACCGACTAGCGGGCACACAGATACGCAGTATTTT. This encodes CASSTQPTSGHTDTQYF.

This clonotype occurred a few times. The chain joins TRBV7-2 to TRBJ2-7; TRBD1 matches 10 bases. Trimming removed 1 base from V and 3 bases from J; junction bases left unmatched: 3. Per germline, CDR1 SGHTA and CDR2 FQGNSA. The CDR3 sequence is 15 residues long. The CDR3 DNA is TGTGCCAGCAGCTTAGAGGGACAGGGGTTCTACGAGCAGTACTTC. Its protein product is CASSLEGQGFYEQYF.

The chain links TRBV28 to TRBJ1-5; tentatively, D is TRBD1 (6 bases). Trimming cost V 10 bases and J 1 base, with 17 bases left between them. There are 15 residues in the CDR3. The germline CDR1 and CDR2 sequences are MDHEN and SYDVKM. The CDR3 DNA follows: TGTGCCATAACGCGGCAGGGGTTAAGCAATCAGCCCCAGCATTTT. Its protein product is CAITRQGLSNQPQHF.

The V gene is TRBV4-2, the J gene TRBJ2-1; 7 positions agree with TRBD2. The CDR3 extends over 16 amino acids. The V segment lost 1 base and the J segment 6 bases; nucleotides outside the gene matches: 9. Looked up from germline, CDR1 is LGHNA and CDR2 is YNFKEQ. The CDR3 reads CASSQVRSGKSNEQFF. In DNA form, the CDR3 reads TGTGCCAGCAGCCAAGTCAGAAGCGGGAAGTCCAATGAGCAGTTCTTC.